These 14 T cell receptor beta chains originate from one sample sequenced in a study of regulatory T cells in long-lasting Graves disease. Construction of TCR beta libraries relied on iRepertoire HTBI primers and on Arm-PCR targeting CDR3 regions. TCRdb passed the multiplex PCR reads through MiXCR, listing each CDR3 protein once. The table lists over 350,000 distinct CDR3 sequences, about 15% of them singletons, with approximately 19% in the top ten. Documented time point: newly diagnosed GD, antithyroid drugs for less than 3 months. There was RNA extracted from PBMCs, and the TCR library was made from it. These records were also assigned to another study, of T cells in Graves' hyperthyroidism and ophthalmopathy.

The source material was peripheral blood mononuclear cells (PBMCs), sampled at new diagnosis, from a patient treated with antithyroid drugs. Receptors were obtained from a woman between 50 and 59 years old with Graves disease.

The sample holds a few counts of this clonotype. V is TRBV30 and J is TRBJ2-2; possibly TRBD1 for D (5 bases). V lost 0 bases to trimming and J lost 6 bases, with 8 bases between them. The CDR3 spans 13 residues. Germline assignment: CDR1 GTSNPN and CDR2 SVGIG (reference sequence). DNA for the CDR3: TGTGCCTGGAGTGTTACAGGTTCCGGGGAGCTGTTTTTT. This gives the protein CAWSVTGSGELFF.

Details on this clonotype: A much larger clone differs from this one at a single base, so this may be a read error. The CDR3 end shows no conserved phenylalanine or tryptophan, and so a read error is likely. This sequence joins TRBV16 and TRBJ2-5; 13 bases align to TRBD2. Unmatched junction bases numbered 6, after V lost 6 bases and J lost 5 bases. This CDR3 comprises 15 residues. The germline V gene has CDR1 KGHSY and CDR2 FQNENV. The CDR3 loop reads CASSPGTSGAETQYS. For the CDR3, the DNA is TGTGCCAGCAGTCCCGGGACTAGCGGGGCGGAGACCCAGTACTCC.

This clonotype was detected many times. The J gene is TRBJ2-7, the V gene TRBV7-2; possibly TRBD1 or TRBD2 for D (5 bases each). In germline, CDR1 is SGHTA, CDR2 FQGNSA. V shed 1 base and J shed 6 bases, with 13 bases lying between them. This CDR3 comprises 14 residues. The CDR3 loop is CASSLVEGAGEQYF. The CDR3 DNA is TGTGCCAGCAGCTTAGTTGAAGGGGCGGGCGAGCAGTACTTC.

This clonotype was seen ten or more times. The V call is TRBV3-1, the J call TRBJ2-1, with 8 bases matching TRBD2. Germline assignment: CDR1 LGHDT and CDR2 YNNKEL (reference sequence). The V gene end was trimmed by 3 bases and the J gene end by 4 bases; junction bases not matched to a gene: 2. This CDR3 comprises 14 residues. CDR3 sequence (DNA): TGTGCCAGCAGCCATATAGCGGGATACAATGAGCAGTTCTTC. Protein product: CASSHIAGYNEQFF.

In its sample, this clonotype was seen many times. The chain couples TRBV20-1 to TRBJ2-7, with 7 positions matching TRBD2. In germline, CDR1 is DFQATT, CDR2 SNEGSKA (reference sequence). V shed 6 bases, J shed 6 bases, and the junction held 17 bases outside the gene matches. The CDR3 covers 15 residues. CDR3 sequence: CSAYGHDKRGSEQYF. The CDR3, as DNA: TGCAGTGCCTATGGGCACGACAAGCGCGGGAGCGAGCAGTACTTC.

Many counts were recorded for this clonotype. The chain employs TRBV3-1 and TRBJ2-5; D tentatively reads TRBD1 or TRBD2 (6 bases each). CDR1 is LGHDT and CDR2 is YNNKEL in the germline V gene (reference sequence). V lost 1 base and J lost 3, with 9 bases in between. CDR3 length equals 14 residues. CDR3 DNA: TGTGCCAGCAGCCAAGGGAGGGGGGAAGAGACCCAGTACTTC. The encoded protein is CASSQGRGEETQYF.

This clonotype has a count of ten or more. The rearrangement links TRBV3-1 to TRBJ2-1; no clear D. CDR1 LGHDT and CDR2 YNNKEL come from the germline V gene (reference sequence). Between the trimmed V and J ends, which lost 0 bases and 4 bases, there was a span of 10 bases. The CDR3 has 15 amino acids. The CDR3 is CASSQDSGQYNEQFF. DNA of the CDR3: TGTGCCAGCAGCCAAGATAGTGGGCAGTACAATGAGCAGTTCTTC.

J is TRBJ1-6 and V is TRBV27; D not certain. V lost 5 bases and J 8 bases, leaving 13 bases between the germline ends. CDR1 is MNHEY and CDR2 is SMNVEV in the germline V gene (reference sequence). CDR3 size: 14 residues. The chain's CDR3 is CASSPPRVDSPLHF. The CDR3 DNA reads as TGTGCCAGCAGTCCGCCGAGGGTGGATTCACCCCTCCACTTT.

In its sample, this clonotype was seen many times. The J gene is TRBJ2-2, the V gene TRBV5-1; possible D gene TRBD1, 6 bases. CDR3 length: 16 amino acids. The V gene lost 0 bases and the J gene lost 1 base, with 10 bases spanning the gap. Germline V gives CDR1 SGHRS, CDR2 YFSETQ. The CDR3 loop is CASSLVPTGNTGELFF. In DNA, the CDR3 is TGCGCCAGCAGCTTGGTGCCGACAGGGAACACCGGGGAGCTGTTTTTT.

This clonotype was seen ten or more times. V is TRBV7-2 and J is TRBJ2-3; D might be TRBD1 (5 bases). Germline values: CDR1 SGHTA, CDR2 FQGNSA. The CDR3 sequence is 14 residues long. V was shortened by 5 bases and J by 4 bases, with 13 bases between the two germline ends. The CDR3 DNA reads as TGTGCCAGCAGCCTAAGACAGAAATCAGATACGCAGTATTTT. Protein sequence: CASSLRQKSDTQYF.

The chain links TRBV13 to TRBJ2-1; 8 positions match TRBD2. The J call is in doubt because the DNA end fits TRBJ2-7 better. The CDR3 length is 14 residues. Germline CDR1 is PRHDT and CDR2 is FYEKMQ (reference sequence). CDR3 loop: CASSKGLGYNEQYF. CDR3 DNA sequence: TGTGCCAGCAGCAAGGGACTAGGATACAATGAGCAGTACTTC.

The CDR3 nucleotides read TGTGCCAGCAGACGGGACCACTACAATGAGCAGTTCTTC. Translation: CASRRDHYNEQFF. J is TRBJ2-1 and V is TRBV27; perhaps D is TRBD1 or TRBD2 (5 bases each). The CDR3 runs 13 residues. The V gene's germline CDR1 is MNHEY and CDR2 SMNVEV (reference sequence). V was clipped by 6 bases and J by 3 bases, with 9 bases between them.

This clonotype was picked up a small number of times. The rearrangement links TRBV6-1 to TRBJ2-5; 8 bases match TRBD2. Losses at the gene ends were 6 bases for V and 4 bases for J; bases not matched to a gene: 7. CDR3 length equals 14 residues. Germline V lookup: CDR1 MNHNS, CDR2 SASEGT. The CDR3 is CASRLAGPGETQYF. The DNA of the CDR3 is TGTGCCAGCAGGTTAGCGGGACCGGGAGAGACCCAGTACTTC.

This clonotype was detected ten times or more. Here the CDR3 reads CASSYSGTGLYNEQFF. The CDR3 nucleotides read TGTGCCAGCAGTTACTCCGGGACAGGGTTATACAATGAGCAGTTCTTC. The chain employs TRBV6-5 and TRBJ2-1, with 9 bases aligning to TRBD1. J lost 4 bases, V lost 0 bases, and 4 bases had no gene match. The CDR3 is made up of 16 amino acids. Per the germline V gene, CDR1 is MNHEY and CDR2 is SVGAGI.